This T cell receptor beta chain appears in the sequencing data of a study of blood T cell repertoires in COVID-19. CDR1 and CDR2 from the germline V gene are DFQATT and SNEGSKA (reference sequence). J was trimmed by 0 bases and V by 3 bases; bases with no gene match: 8. This CDR3 spans 15 amino acids. Under the authors' procedure: From reference gene primer amplification, estimates of nucleated cell counts were derived. Some clones are missing from TCRdb's copy, which holds only in-frame ones; the method was immunoSEQ multiplex PCR. That table is the source of V, J and clone size, and D and trimming were worked out from the DNA. This table has about 76,000 clones, about 88% appearing once.

Sequenced sample: peripheral blood. This receptor was taken from a human donor in a cohort sampled during active COVID-19. V gene TRBV20-1 combines with J gene TRBJ2-7, with TRBD1 matching over 7 bases. The CDR3, as DNA: TGCAGTGCTAGTTCCCTGGGGACAGACTCCTACGAGCAGTACTTC. Translated: CSASSLGTDSYEQYF.